This paragraph covers one T cell receptor beta chain sequence. PCR amplification relied on 60 Vbeta primers (plus 13 Jbeta primers). TCRdb's table, derived via immunoSEQ multiplex PCR, lists solely in-frame clones and lacks some. This repertoire comprises around 40,000 clones; its ten largest clones make up approximately 10%. The trim removed 0 bases at V and 4 bases at J, leaving 4 bases unmatched. The CDR3 is 15 amino acids. CDR1 and CDR2 from the germline V gene are SGHNT and YENEEA. This record comes from a study of cytomegalovirus exposure and HLA in healthy donors. The source of this sequence is a middle-aged man in good health and CMV-seropositive. The chain has TRBV11-3 and TRBJ2-5; the match to TRBD2 covers 8 bases. The sequenced material came from PBMCs. The CDR3 sequence is CASSLEASGLETQYF. The CDR3 DNA sequence: TGTGCCAGCAGCTTAGAGGCTAGCGGGTTAGAGACCCAGTACTTC.